A selection of T cell receptor beta chains follows, all from one sample in a study of identical twins. One entry per CDR3 protein results from TCRdb running MiXCR on the 5' RACE reads. The table records some 270,000 distinct CDR3 sequences, about 8.3% of them present only once. The sample was also reused in another study, on yellow fever vaccine responses in identical twins.

The sample comprised CD8+ T cells sorted from blood. These TCRs come from a woman under 30 in good health. Each CDR3 is given with its conserved first and last residue. The D gene is left open where the match is weak. Some rows mark clone size as missing; the rest say once, few, many or name a class of expanded clone.

TRBJ2-7 | NA | NA | TRBV7-9 | CASSLDLGTISYEQYF | TGTGCCAGCAGCTTAGATCTGGGAACAATCTCCTACGAGCAGTACTTC
TRBJ1-4 | TRBD1 | NA | TRBV5-1 | CASSNTGGSNEKLFF | TGCGCCAGCAGTAACACAGGGGGCAGTAATGAAAAACTGTTTTTT
TRBJ2-5 | NA | NA | TRBV30 | CAWSVGAEETQYF | TGTGCCTGGAGTGTGGGAGCGGAAGAGACCCAGTACTTC
TRBJ1-4 | TRBD1 | NA | TRBV28 | CASSPVDRGEKLFF | TGTGCCAGCAGTCCAGTGGACAGGGGTGAAAAACTGTTTTTT
TRBJ2-1 | NA | many | TRBV11-2 | CASSYPHEQFF | TGTGCCAGCAGCTACCCCCATGAGCAGTTCTTC
TRBJ1-6 | NA | many | TRBV7-9 | CASSLLEINSPLHF | TGTGCCAGCAGCTTATTAGAGATTAATTCACCCCTCCACTTT
TRBJ2-5 | NA | few | TRBV7-8 | CASTRVGPPETQYF | TGTGCCAGCACTCGGGTTGGGCCCCCAGAGACCCAGTACTTC
TRBJ2-3 | TRBD1 | many | TRBV28 | CASSSRQGRDTQYF | TGTGCCAGCAGTTCGAGACAGGGGAGGGATACGCAGTATTTT
TRBJ2-7 | TRBD1 | NA | TRBV7-9 | CASNEASGTGDYEQYF | TGTGCCAGCAACGAAGCAAGCGGGACAGGGGACTACGAGCAGTACTTC
TRBJ2-5 | NA | many | TRBV29-1 | CSVRLASQETQYF | TGCAGCGTTAGATTGGCCAGCCAAGAGACCCAGTACTTC
TRBJ2-1 | TRBD2 | many | TRBV5-1 | CASSSLAGANEQFF | TGCGCCAGCAGCTCTCTAGCGGGGGCCAATGAGCAGTTCTTC
TRBJ2-7 | NA | few | TRBV27 | CASSILWGDEQYF | TGTGCCAGCAGTATCCTATGGGGTGACGAGCAGTACTTC
TRBJ2-7 | NA | few | TRBV29-1 | CSAWTQSSYEQYF | TGCAGCGCCTGGACACAGAGCTCCTACGAGCAGTACTTC
TRBJ2-7 | NA | NA | TRBV7-9 | CASSPIGDFSYEQYF | TGTGCCAGCAGCCCAATCGGGGACTTCTCCTACGAGCAGTACTTC
TRBJ2-7 | TRBD1 | few | TRBV12-3/TRBV12-4 | CASRPIGTGLLEQYF | TGTGCCAGCAGGCCTATCGGGACAGGCCTGTTGGAGCAGTACTTC
TRBJ2-1 | NA | NA | TRBV12-3/TRBV12-4 | CASSLNWVAQTENNEQFF | TGTGCCAGCAGTTTGAACTGGGTCGCGCAGACGGAAAACAATGAGCAGTTCTTC
TRBJ2-1 | TRBD1 | NA | TRBV9 | CASSDSLTGGSYNEQFF | TGTGCCAGCAGCGACTCACTAACAGGGGGCTCCTACAATGAGCAGTTCTTC
TRBJ2-1 | NA | once | TRBV29-1 | CSVEGGDNEQFF | TGCAGCGTTGAAGGGGGGGACAATGAGCAGTTCTTC
TRBJ2-3 | TRBD2 | many | TRBV7-8 | CASSLTSGSPSTDTQYF | TGTGCCAGCAGCTTGACTAGCGGGTCCCCTAGCACAGATACGCAGTATTTT
TRBJ2-7 | TRBD1 | NA | TRBV5-1 | CASSLRDSSYEQYF | TGCGCCAGCAGCCTCCGGGACAGCTCCTACGAGCAGTACTTC
TRBJ2-5 | TRBD1 | NA | TRBV2 | CASFIRTGGEETQYF | TGTGCCAGTTTTATACGGACAGGGGGGGAAGAGACCCAGTACTTC
TRBJ1-2 | TRBD1 | few | TRBV4-1 | CASSQDSGTVYGYTF | TGCGCCAGCAGCCAAGACTCCGGGACAGTCTATGGCTACACCTTC
TRBJ2-3 | TRBD2 | few | TRBV4-3 | CASSQDGTTPTDTQYF | TGCGCCAGCAGCCAAGATGGGACTACTCCCACAGATACGCAGTATTTT
TRBJ2-1 | NA | NA | TRBV2 | CASSEIPWQFF | TGTGCCAGCAGTGAAATCCCCTGGCAGTTCTTC
TRBJ1-1 | NA | NA | TRBV11-2 | CASSPVGNTEAFF | TGTGCCAGCAGCCCCGTAGGTAACACTGAAGCTTTCTTT
TRBJ2-6 | NA | many | TRBV12-3/TRBV12-4 | CASSSPQQGANVLTF | TGTGCCAGCAGCTCCCCCCAACAGGGGGCCAACGTCCTGACTTTC
TRBJ2-1 | TRBD2 | NA | TRBV15 | CATSRDRRAELAGLTYNEQFF | TGTGCCACCAGCAGAGATCGACGGGCAGAGCTAGCGGGCCTTACCTACAATGAGCAGTTCTTC
TRBJ2-3 | TRBD2 | many | TRBV6-5 | CASSYSVSGGAWTDTQYF | TGTGCCAGCAGTTACTCGGTTAGCGGGGGGGCTTGGACAGATACGCAGTATTTT
TRBJ2-7 | NA | NA | TRBV7-9 | CASSRDPYEQYF | TGTGCCAGCAGTCGCGACCCCTACGAGCAGTACTTC
TRBJ2-5 | NA | few | TRBV6-5 | CASSFNDRRETQYF | TGTGCCAGCAGTTTCAACGACAGGCGGGAGACCCAGTACTTC
TRBJ2-1 | TRBD2 | many | TRBV4-3 | CASSSQMTSEEQFF | TGCGCCAGCAGCTCCCAAATGACTAGCGAGGAGCAGTTCTTC
TRBJ2-7 | NA | NA | TRBV11-2 | CASSGSRPGAYEQYF | TGTGCCAGCAGCGGCTCCAGGCCCGGGGCCTACGAGCAGTACTTC